This T cell receptor (beta chain) was profiled in a study of T cell responses to AZD1222 COVID-19 vaccine. Assay: immunoSEQ multiplex PCR; the TCRdb copy retains only in-frame clones and omits some. This table has approximately 150,000 clones, 88% appearing once. The CDR3 is 14 residues long. V was trimmed by 1 base and J by 5 bases, leaving 11 bases between them. Looked up from germline, CDR1 is SGHTA and CDR2 is FQGNSA. As concerns this clone: Its matching antigen is unknown.

Study results and caveats: Repertoire samples came only from after the peak T cell response.

This clonotype was obtained from an adult who received the MenACWY meningococcal vaccine as a control. The chain is built from TRBV7-2 and TRBJ1-2; no clear D. Sample: peripheral blood, taken 28 days after the second dose of the MenACWY control vaccine. The CDR3 DNA reads TGTGCCAGCAGCTTAGTCAACGGTGTGTATGGCTACACCTTC. Protein product: CASSLVNGVYGYTF.